The rows below give T cell receptor beta chains drawn from one sample of a study of T-cell reconstitution after alpha-beta-depleted transplantation in children. A single record per CDR3 protein comes from TCRdb applying MiXCR to the PCR reads. The sample lists about 110,000 distinct CDR3 sequences; about a tenth were seen once. Sequenced here: PBMCs, sampled before TCRalphabeta/CD19-depleted stem cell transplant. The source is a boy between 2 and 10 years old with acute lymphoblastic leukemia, due to receive a stem cell transplant. The CDR3 runs from the conserved cysteine through the conserved F or W. The D gene is left open where the match is weak. The size of a clone is reported for some rows only, either as once, few or many, or as a class for expanded clones.

j_gene,abundance,v_gene,d_gene,CDR3nt,CDR3aa
TRBJ1-2,few,TRBV5-1,NA,TGCGCCAGCAGCTTGGGCTCGACAAGAAACTATGGCTACACCTTC,CASSLGSTRNYGYTF
TRBJ1-2,NA,TRBV6-1,NA,TGTGCCAGCAGCCCCGTCGGGACACTCTATGGCTACACCTTC,CASSPVGTLYGYTF
TRBJ2-2,few,TRBV20-1,NA,TGCAGTGCTAGACCAGGGTATGAGTTCTCCGGGGAGCTGTTTTTT,CSARPGYEFSGELFF
TRBJ2-1,few,TRBV27,NA,TGTGCCAGTAGGGCGGGTGGTGAGCAGTTCTTC,CASRAGGEQFF
TRBJ2-2,few,TRBV5-5,NA,TGTGCCAGCAGCTTGGGGGCGGGTCGTACAGCATGGACCGGGGAGCTGTTTTTT,CASSLGAGRTAWTGELFF
TRBJ2-1,many,TRBV12-3/TRBV12-4,TRBD2,TGTGCCAGCAGTTCTAGCGGGAACACCTACAATGAGCAGTTCTTC,CASSSSGNTYNEQFF
TRBJ2-3,many,TRBV6-5,TRBD2,TGTGCCAGCAGCCGCGGACTAGCGGGAGCGGATACGCAGTATTTT,CASSRGLAGADTQYF
TRBJ2-2,few,TRBV11-2,NA,TGTGCCAGCAGCTCATACAGAAACACCGGGGAGCTGTTTTTT,CASSSYRNTGELFF
TRBJ2-1,few,TRBV7-9,NA,TGTGCCAGCAGCCAGGGGGGCCATCCAAAGGATGAGCAGTTCTTC,CASSQGGHPKDEQFF
TRBJ1-3,few,TRBV5-1,NA,TGCGCCAGCAGCGACCAGGGCTTCGGAAACACCATATATTTT,CASSDQGFGNTIYF
TRBJ2-3,NA,TRBV20-1,TRBD2,TGCAGTGCTAGACCCATAGCGGGAACCACAGATACGCAGTATTTT,CSARPIAGTTDTQYF
TRBJ2-3,NA,TRBV29-1,NA,TGCAGCGGGGGGGAAATGGGGGGAGCGCAGTATTTT,CSGGEMGGAQYF
TRBJ1-3,NA,TRBV12-3/TRBV12-4,TRBD1,TGTGCCAGCAGTTCGCCGGGACAGGGTAAAAACACCATATATTTT,CASSSPGQGKNTIYF
TRBJ2-7,many,TRBV12-3/TRBV12-4,TRBD2,TGTGCCAGCACCCCCCGGACTAGCAGGGGCGAGCAGTACTTC,CASTPRTSRGEQYF
TRBJ2-1,few,TRBV5-5,NA,TGTGCCAGCAGCTTGATTGCGGGGCAGAGGAATGAGCAGTTCTTC,CASSLIAGQRNEQFF
TRBJ2-1,NA,TRBV3-1,TRBD2,TGTGCCAGCAGCCAACTAGCGGGTAAGAACAATGAGCAGTTCTTC,CASSQLAGKNNEQFF
TRBJ2-2,NA,TRBV5-1,NA,TGCGCCAGCAGACCCTTTTCAAACACCGGGGAGCTGTTTTTT,CASRPFSNTGELFF
TRBJ2-7,few,TRBV6-1,NA,TGTGCCAGCAGCGCTGGGGACGGACCCTACGAGCAGTACTTC,CASSAGDGPYEQYF
TRBJ2-7,many,TRBV20-1,TRBD2,TGCAGTGCCAGCCAGACTAGCGGGATCTACGAGCAGTACTTC,CSASQTSGIYEQYF
TRBJ2-1,NA,TRBV18,NA,TGTGCCAGCTCACCGGGACTCTCCTACAATGAGCAGTTCTTC,CASSPGLSYNEQFF
TRBJ1-2,NA,TRBV12-3/TRBV12-4,NA,TGTGCCAGCAGTTTCATGGTGTCCGCAAACTATGGCTACACCTTC,CASSFMVSANYGYTF
TRBJ2-7,NA,TRBV4-2,NA,TGTGCCAGCAGCCAAGCGGTTGGGGGCCCCTACGAGCAGTACTTC,CASSQAVGGPYEQYF
TRBJ2-3,NA,TRBV28,NA,TGTGCCAGCCTCATCCGGGGTCGCACAGATACGCAGTATTTT,CASLIRGRTDTQYF
TRBJ1-2,few,TRBV20-1,TRBD1,TGCAGTGCAAAACAGGGGTTGGGAGGCTACACCTTC,CSAKQGLGGYTF
TRBJ2-2,many,TRBV5-1,NA,TGCGCCAGCAGCCTGGGGGCGCACGGGAGCAGCGGGGAGCTGTTTTTT,CASSLGAHGSSGELFF
TRBJ2-3,few,TRBV12-5,NA,TGTGCTAGTGGTCTGGACTTTTCTAACCATTTT,CASGLDFSNHF
TRBJ1-1,NA,TRBV5-1,NA,TGCGCCAGCAGCTTGCCGGAAGACACTGAAGCTTTCTTT,CASSLPEDTEAFF
TRBJ1-5,few,TRBV5-1,NA,TGCGCCAGCAGCTTGGAGCCGGTGGCAGTAAGCAATCAGCCCCAGCATTTT,CASSLEPVAVSNQPQHF
TRBJ2-5,few,TRBV12-3/TRBV12-4,NA,TGTGCCAGCACCCATCGGGGCTTAGAAGAGACCCAGTACTTC,CASTHRGLEETQYF
TRBJ1-3,few,TRBV7-2,NA,TGTGCCAGCAGCCCAACCCCGGGAAACACCATATATTTT,CASSPTPGNTIYF
TRBJ1-4,NA,TRBV7-9,NA,TGTGCCAGCAGCCCGGTTCAGACTAATGAAAAACTGTTTTTT,CASSPVQTNEKLFF
TRBJ2-3,many,TRBV20-1,NA,TGCAGTGCTAGTGTCCCCTTCACAGATACGCAGTATTTT,CSASVPFTDTQYF
TRBJ2-5,NA,TRBV6-1,NA,TGTGCCAGCACCAAAGGTCTGGGGTCGATAGAGACCCAGTACTTC,CASTKGLGSIETQYF
TRBJ2-7,NA,TRBV27,NA,TGTGCCAGCAGTTTTCGGGTCGGCAGGGGTCTGGACGAGCAGTACTTC,CASSFRVGRGLDEQYF
TRBJ2-3,NA,TRBV28,NA,TGTGCCAGCACTCGGGGAGACAGGACCATAGATACGCAGTATTTT,CASTRGDRTIDTQYF
TRBJ1-1,few,TRBV5-1,TRBD1,TGCGCCAGCAGCTTGGTCCACAGGGGGACCACTGAAGCTTTCTTT,CASSLVHRGTTEAFF
TRBJ2-7,few,TRBV20-1,NA,TGCAGTGCAAGAAACCCAAACGGGAACCGCTACGAGCAGTACTTC,CSARNPNGNRYEQYF
TRBJ1-4,once,TRBV25-1,NA,TGTGCCAGCGGCCCTCAGGGCATCGGAGAAAAACTGTTTTTT,CASGPQGIGEKLFF
TRBJ2-3,many,TRBV6-1,TRBD2,TGTGCCAGCAGTGTGTCCAGCGGGGCTAGCACAGATACGCAGTATTTT,CASSVSSGASTDTQYF
TRBJ2-5,few,TRBV10-1,NA,TGCGCCAGCAGTAGAGGGGAAGAGACCCAGTACTTC,CASSRGEETQYF
TRBJ2-7,NA,TRBV6-1,TRBD1,TGTGCCACCTCTAAGGGACAGATGTCCTACGAGCAGTACTTC,CATSKGQMSYEQYF
TRBJ2-3,many,TRBV5-6,TRBD2,TGTGCCAGCATCCGAGTCGGGCGGGAGTCAAGCACAGATACGCAGTATTTT,CASIRVGRESSTDTQYF
TRBJ2-7,few,TRBV24-1,TRBD1,TGTGCCAGACAGGACAGGGAGAGTCTCGAGCAGTACTTC,CARQDRESLEQYF
TRBJ1-1,once,TRBV7-9,TRBD1,TGTGCCAGCAGCTATCGATCCGGACAGGGTAACGTAGCTTTCTTT,CASSYRSGQGNVAFF
TRBJ1-1,many,TRBV12-3/TRBV12-4,NA,TGTGCCAGCAGTCCCGGGACGCGTACTGAAGCTTTCTTT,CASSPGTRTEAFF
TRBJ2-3,NA,TRBV4-1,TRBD2,TGCGCCAGCAGCCACCACCCCTTTAGAACTAGCGGGAGCACAGATACGCAGTATTTT,CASSHHPFRTSGSTDTQYF
TRBJ2-7,NA,TRBV5-5,NA,TGTGCCAGCAGCCTACCAGCGAACTCGGCGTTGCAGTACTTC,CASSLPANSALQYF
TRBJ2-2,many,TRBV6-1,NA,TGTGCCAGCAGTATCCGGGACCAGAACACCGGGGAGCTGTTTTTT,CASSIRDQNTGELFF
TRBJ1-5,many,TRBV12-3/TRBV12-4,NA,TGTGCCAGCAGTTTGGGCAGCCCCAATCAGCCCCAGCATTTT,CASSLGSPNQPQHF
TRBJ2-7,once,TRBV12-3/TRBV12-4,TRBD1,TGTGCCAGCAGACGGACAGGGGGCTACGAGCAGTACTTC,CASRRTGGYEQYF
TRBJ1-2,NA,TRBV12-3/TRBV12-4,TRBD1,TGTGCCAGCAGTTTCCGGGACAGTGACGGCTACACCTTC,CASSFRDSDGYTF
TRBJ2-1,many,TRBV20-1,TRBD2,TGCAGTGCTGATGGACTAGCGGGGGACAATGAGCAGTTCTTC,CSADGLAGDNEQFF
TRBJ1-1,NA,TRBV7-9,NA,TGTGCCAGCAGCGCCCCAGGCACTGAAGCTTTCTTT,CASSAPGTEAFF
TRBJ2-7,NA,TRBV15,NA,TGTGCCACCAGGACACTAGTGGGAGTGGACGAGCAGTACTTC,CATRTLVGVDEQYF
TRBJ2-1,NA,TRBV6-1,TRBD2,TGTGCCAGCAGTGAATGGCTAGCGGGAGAGGGGGAGCAGTTCTTC,CASSEWLAGEGEQFF
TRBJ1-2,NA,TRBV11-2,TRBD1,TGTGCCAGCAGCTTTCTCAGGGACAGCTATGGCTACACCTTC,CASSFLRDSYGYTF